This T cell receptor beta chain was retrieved from a study of molecular identifiers for immune sequencing clone quantification. Findings and caveats of the study: Under 1% of molecules in naive cells, but over 99% of effector molecules, belonged to clones above 20 RNA copies.

TCRdb ran MiXCR on the PCR reads and lists one entry per CDR3 protein. Found here are a few hundred thousand distinct CDR3 sequences, under 25% of them singletons; the top ten hold 0.65% to 0.75%. CDR3 size: 19 residues. Germline CDR1 and CDR2: MNHEY and SVGEGT. J was trimmed by 0 bases and V by 0 bases; bases with no gene match: 12. In the case of this clonotype: Its antigen is not identified.

The sequence was collected from a human donor in good health. Some libraries in this study had Jurkat cell RNA spiked in. The sample taken for sequencing was naive CD8+ T cells from blood, with Jurkat cell RNA spiked in. Subset indicated: FACS-sorted CD8+CD4-CCR7+CD45RA+ naive T cells. This chain uses TRBV6-2 or TRBV6-3 with TRBJ2-5; 8 bases are shared with TRBD2. CDR3 region: CASSYSRELADGYQETQYF. The DNA of the CDR3 is TGTGCCAGCAGTTACTCAAGGGAACTAGCGGACGGGTACCAAGAGACCCAGTACTTC.